The entry that follows covers one TCR beta chain sequence. This CDR3 contains 16 residues. Germline assignment: CDR1 MNHNS and CDR2 SASEGT. V lost 1 base, J lost 7 bases, and 5 bases stayed unmatched. This table comes from immunoSEQ multiplex PCR, and its TCRdb copy is limited to in-frame clones, with some not included. The sample holds 150,000 to 200,000 clones, 79% seen once. This entry is derived from a study of blood T cell repertoires in COVID-19. Sequenced input: peripheral blood. The chain carries TRBV6-1 and TRBJ2-1; 12 bases map to TRBD2. The sequence came from a man aged 55 to 70 with active or convalescent COVID-19. The CDR3 sequence: CASSEGGTSGGNEQFF. CDR3 nucleotides: TGTGCCAGCAGTGAAGGCGGAACTAGCGGGGGGAATGAGCAGTTCTTC.